The rows below give T cell receptor beta chains drawn from one sample of a study of CD8 T cells in Susac syndrome. TCRdb called the immunoSEQ multiplex PCR reads again in MiXCR, with one record for every CDR3 protein. Here the sample spans tens of thousands of distinct CDR3 sequences, approximately 94% being singletons. Sample: CD4+ T cells from PBMCs. These receptors all come from a human donor with Susac syndrome. Both conserved end residues are part of each CDR3. Fields, in order: V gene, clone size, D gene, J gene, CDR3 protein, CDR3 DNA. The D gene is left open where the match is weak. Expanded clones get a size class; other rows say once, few or many, or leave the size out.

TRBV7-2	-	-	TRBJ2-3	CASNLIGVMARHADTQYF	TGTGCCAGCAACCTAATCGGCGTGATGGCTCGGCACGCAGATACGCAGTATTTT
TRBV6-1	-	-	TRBJ2-6	CASLDPRQAHTGANVLTF	TGTGCCAGCCTAGACCCCAGACAGGCCCACACTGGGGCCAACGTCCTGACTTTC
TRBV6-6	-	-	TRBJ2-5	CASSYFEGEGETQYF	TGTGCCAGCAGTTACTTCGAGGGGGAGGGAGAGACCCAGTACTTC
TRBV30	-	TRBD1	TRBJ2-5	CAWSSGTGVGKTQYF	TGTGCCTGGAGTTCCGGGACAGGGGTTGGGAAGACCCAGTACTTC
TRBV7-9	-	TRBD2	TRBJ2-5	CASSLAAGGETQYF	TGTGCCAGCAGCTTAGCGGCGGGAGGAGAGACCCAGTACTTC
TRBV24-1	-	TRBD1	TRBJ2-1	CATSAQGTGVNNEQFF	TGTGCCACCAGTGCCCAGGGGACAGGGGTGAACAATGAGCAGTTCTTC
TRBV7-2	-	-	TRBJ2-3	CASSLLVNTDTQYF	TGTGCCAGCAGCCTACTAGTAAACACAGATACGCAGTATTTT
TRBV30	-	-	TRBJ2-2	CAWSVQTGAVARDTGELFF	TGTGCCTGGAGTGTACAAACGGGAGCGGTAGCACGGGACACCGGGGAGCTGTTTTTT
TRBV2	-	TRBD1	TRBJ2-3	CASRTPGGTQYF	TGTGCCAGCAGGACACCAGGGGGTACGCAGTATTTT
TRBV18	-	TRBD1	TRBJ2-3	CASSPLQGAGTDTQYF	TGTGCCAGCTCACCACTACAGGGGGCCGGCACAGATACGCAGTATTTT
TRBV7-2	once	-	TRBJ2-7	CASSLLGTSDEQYF	TGTGCCAGCAGCTTACTCGGGACCAGCGACGAGCAGTACTTC
TRBV24-1	-	-	TRBJ2-3	CATPETRTQSDTQYF	TGTGCCACCCCGGAGACCCGAACTCAATCAGATACGCAGTATTTT
TRBV12-3/TRBV12-4	-	-	TRBJ2-7	CASSLSVEAREQYF	TGTGCCAGCAGTTTAAGTGTGGAGGCGAGGGAGCAGTACTTC
TRBV19	-	-	TRBJ2-6	CASSIGGSGANVLTF	TGTGCCAGTAGTATCGGTGGGAGTGGGGCCAACGTCCTGACTTTC
TRBV28	-	-	TRBJ2-3	CASSLGGRRPSTDTQYF	TGTGCCAGCAGTTTAGGAGGGCGACGGCCTAGCACAGATACGCAGTATTTT
TRBV10-3	-	-	TRBJ1-4	CAISDSGAATNEKLFF	TGTGCCATCAGTGATTCAGGGGCGGCAACTAATGAAAAACTGTTTTTT
TRBV20-1	-	TRBD2	TRBJ2-7	CSANPGLEGGEQYF	TGCAGTGCTAATCCGGGACTAGAAGGAGGCGAGCAGTACTTC
TRBV7-2	once	TRBD2	TRBJ2-5	CASSSGLVGGETQYF	TGTGCCAGCAGCTCCGGACTAGTGGGGGGGGAGACCCAGTACTTC
TRBV7-8	-	-	TRBJ2-7	CASSLFSLSYEQYF	TGTGCCAGCAGCTTATTTTCCCTGTCCTACGAGCAGTACTTC
TRBV3-1	-	-	TRBJ2-2	CASSPHANTGELFF	TGTGCCAGCAGCCCACACGCGAACACCGGGGAGCTGTTTTTT
TRBV7-2	-	TRBD2	TRBJ2-7	CASSLGGRSSYEQYF	TGTGCCAGCAGCTTAGGCGGGAGGAGCTCCTACGAGCAGTACTTC
TRBV29-1	-	-	TRBJ2-3	CSVEGLREFGADTQYF	TGCAGCGTTGAGGGTCTAAGGGAGTTCGGCGCAGATACGCAGTATTTT
TRBV5-4	-	TRBD2	TRBJ2-2	CASSSLAGGPGELFF	TGTGCCAGCAGCTCACTAGCGGGGGGGCCCGGGGAGCTGTTTTTT
TRBV25-1	-	-	TRBJ2-1	CASSAYNEQFF	TGTGCCAGCAGTGCTTACAATGAGCAGTTCTTC
TRBV15	-	-	TRBJ1-3	CAVGHGSGNTIYF	TGTGCCGTCGGACACGGCTCTGGAAACACCATATATTTT
TRBV20-1	once	TRBD1	TRBJ1-4	CCPGQNNEKLFF	TGCTGCCCGGGACAGAATAATGAAAAACTGTTTTTT
TRBV6-6	once	TRBD1	TRBJ2-7	CASAPGTATSYEQYF	TGTGCCAGCGCCCCCGGGACAGCCACCTCCTACGAGCAGTACTTC
TRBV2	-	-	TRBJ2-1	CASSLEYQFF	TGTGCCAGCAGCCTCGAGTATCAGTTCTTC
TRBV20-1	-	TRBD1	TRBJ1-2	CSARGGQVYGYTF	TGCAGTGCTAGAGGGGGACAGGTCTATGGCTACACCTTC
TRBV4-2	-	-	TRBJ1-1	CARGSSVEDTEAFF	TGTGCCAGGGGGTCATCCGTTGAGGACACTGAAGCTTTCTTT
TRBV7-2	-	TRBD2	TRBJ2-5	CASSLGTSGGRETQYF	TGTGCCAGCAGCTTAGGGACTAGCGGGGGGAGAGAGACCCAGTACTTC
TRBV6-5	-	TRBD2	TRBJ2-5	CASSYSGLQETQYF	TGTGCCAGCAGTTACTCGGGACTACAAGAGACCCAGTACTTC
TRBV6-5	-	TRBD2	TRBJ2-7	CASSYSSGSGRAPKGEQYF	TGTGCCAGCAGTTACTCGTCCGGGAGCGGGAGGGCCCCCAAGGGCGAGCAGTACTTC
TRBV5-4	once	-	TRBJ1-2	CASSLWAGGLLGYTF	TGTGCCAGCAGCTTGTGGGCAGGTGGCCTCCTTGGCTACACCTTC
TRBV20-1	-	TRBD2	TRBJ2-7	CSNHRTSGSQHEQYF	TGCAGTAATCACCGGACTAGCGGGAGTCAGCACGAGCAGTACTTC
TRBV7-6	-	TRBD2	TRBJ2-1	CASSRGERYNEQFF	TGTGCCAGCAGCCGGGGGGAGCGCTACAATGAGCAGTTCTTC
TRBV20-1	-	TRBD2	TRBJ2-3	CSAREGSGGFTDTQYF	TGCAGTGCTAGAGAAGGGAGCGGGGGATTCACAGATACGCAGTATTTT
TRBV14	-	TRBD1	TRBJ1-2	CASSHLQGRVGYTF	TGTGCCAGCAGCCACCTACAGGGGCGGGTTGGCTACACCTTC
TRBV5-1	once	TRBD2	TRBJ2-3	CASSLETSGRFSPRNTQYF	TGCGCCAGCAGCTTGGAAACTAGCGGGAGGTTTTCCCCGCGGAATACGCAGTATTTT
TRBV7-2	-	TRBD2	TRBJ2-1	CASSLRGLASYNEQFF	TGTGCCAGCAGCTTGCGGGGACTAGCATCCTACAATGAGCAGTTCTTC
TRBV5-6	-	-	TRBJ1-1	CASSTRTRPRTEAFF	TGTGCCAGCAGCACCCGGACACGACCGCGGACTGAAGCTTTCTTT
TRBV12-3/TRBV12-4	once	-	TRBJ2-7	CASSGQANYEQYF	TGTGCCAGTAGCGGACAGGCGAACTACGAGCAGTACTTC
TRBV3-1	-	TRBD1	TRBJ1-4	CASSSRQGGEKLFF	TGTGCCAGCAGCTCCCGACAGGGCGGTGAAAAACTGTTTTTT
TRBV7-2	-	-	TRBJ2-2	CASSLVGAGELFF	TGTGCCAGCAGCTTAGTAGGGGCCGGGGAGCTGTTTTTT
TRBV2	-	-	TRBJ2-3	CASSEGQGTDTQYF	TGTGCCAGCAGTGAAGGACAGGGCACAGATACGCAGTATTTT
TRBV20-1	-	TRBD1	TRBJ2-3	CSASRRTGRSGTQYF	TGCAGTGCTAGTCGTCGGACAGGGCGAAGTGGTACGCAGTATTTT
TRBV29-1	-	-	TRBJ2-1	CSVEAIEYLQHYNEQFF	TGCAGCGTTGAAGCCATAGAATATCTGCAGCATTACAATGAGCAGTTCTTC
TRBV19	-	-	TRBJ2-1	CASNERLEVNEQFF	TGTGCCAGTAACGAGCGACTAGAGGTAAATGAGCAGTTCTTC
TRBV5-6	-	TRBD2	TRBJ2-3	CASSLAVASGTTDTQYF	TGTGCCAGCAGCTTGGCAGTGGCTAGCGGGACCACAGATACGCAGTATTTT
TRBV7-8	-	-	TRBJ2-3	CASSQGQYPTDTQYF	TGTGCCAGCAGCCAAGGACAGTATCCCACAGATACGCAGTATTTT
TRBV28	-	-	TRBJ2-7	CASPGQLYEQYF	TGTGCCAGCCCGGGGCAGCTCTACGAGCAGTACTTC
TRBV9	-	-	TRBJ1-1	CASSPAGVAGTEAFF	TGTGCCAGCAGCCCCGCCGGAGTGGCAGGGACGGAAGCTTTCTTT
TRBV5-6	-	-	TRBJ1-2	CATYGGVRSNYGYTF	TGTGCCACCTACGGGGGGGTACGGTCCAACTATGGCTACACCTTC
TRBV9	-	TRBD2	TRBJ2-2	CASSSQPGLAGGPGGELFF	TGTGCCAGCAGCTCCCAACCGGGACTAGCGGGGGGGCCGGGCGGCGAGCTGTTTTTT
TRBV3-1	-	TRBD2	TRBJ2-7	CASSPTSDPYEQYF	TGTGCCAGCAGTCCTACTAGCGACCCCTACGAGCAGTACTTC